This entry features one T cell receptor (beta chain) sequence. What it recognizes is unknown. This sample was taken from a study of blood T cells in healthy people across ages. Broader study findings: The long-lived group displayed more naive CD4+ cells, plus higher diversity, than the aged donors did.

Total RNA, at least 6 micrograms per sample, was extracted from PBMCs. The V and J ends lost 3 bases and 8 bases, in that order; junction bases with no gene match: 4. This CDR3 has 14 residues. Germline V CDR1 and CDR2: SGDLS, YYNGEE. A second PCR, run for about 6 to 11 cycles, used a sample-barcoded 5' primer plus a J-beta primer mix. TCRdb independently ran MiXCR on the 5' RACE reads; one entry per CDR3 protein. The repertoire holds fewer than 2,000,000 distinct CDR3 sequences, 30% to 40% seen once, with roughly 23% in the top ten. The sequenced material came from blood. The TCR originated in a human donor in good health. The chain has TRBV9 and TRBJ1-6; 8 bases agree with TRBD1. The CDR3 region is CASSGDRGYSPLHF. CDR3 nucleotide sequence: TGTGCCAGCAGCGGCGACAGGGGTTATTCACCCCTCCACTTT. The whole variable domain, remainder taken from reference TRBV9 and TRBJ1-6, is DSGVTQTPKHLITATGQRVTLRCSPRSGDLSVYWYQQSLDQGLQFLIQYYNGEERAKGNILERFSAQQFPDLHSELNLSSLELGDSALYFCASSGDRGYSPLHFGNGTRLTVT.